The TCR beta chain under discussion was sequenced for a study of cytotoxic CD8 clonotypes in ibrutinib-treated CLL. For the study at large: Of a cohort that held about a dozen relapsed/refractory and some 16 treatment-naive patients, 17 to 18 were IGHV unmutated. Partial response was seen in some 24 patients and complete response in 2; after median 68 months, about 15 stayed remitted, roughly twelve progressed. General study findings and limits: Patients showed higher baseline clonality than age-matched healthy donors, and it tracked circulating CD8+ T-cell counts.

TCRdb's copy holds only in-frame clones and misses some; the assay was immunoSEQ multiplex PCR. Among 250,000 to 350,000 clones listed, approximately 76% were seen once. Cryopreserved PBMCs were the source of 2 to 2.5 micrograms of genomic DNA, which went to TCR beta libraries. CDR3 length equals 14 residues. The germline CDR1 and CDR2 sequences are MNHNS and SASEGT. V gave up 5 bases and J gave up 3 bases; unmatched junction bases: 3. Concerning this clone itself: The antigen remains undetermined.

This clonotype originated in a human donor with chronic lymphocytic leukemia. The sample in question was PBMCs, obtained at disease progression, from a patient treated with ibrutinib. The rearrangement links TRBV6-1 to TRBJ1-1; 10 bases are shared with TRBD1. The DNA of the CDR3 is TGTGCCAGCAGTATGGGACAGGGGTACACTGAAGCTTTCTTT. Encoded protein: CASSMGQGYTEAFF.